This T cell receptor (beta chain) was sequenced in a study of cytomegalovirus exposure and HLA in healthy donors. The J segment lost 3 bases and the V segment lost 4 bases, leaving 4 bases of the junction unmatched. The CDR3 runs to 15 residues. Germline values: CDR1 MRHNA, CDR2 SNTAGT. This clone appeared a single time. Here immunoSEQ multiplex PCR was the method, and the copy in TCRdb shows in-frame clones only, minus some. The table lists some 98,000 clones, about 90% of them singletons. The sequenced sample was PBMCs. The receptor was derived from a man younger than 30 in good health and CMV-seropositive. The chain couples TRBV6-4 to TRBJ2-1, with 9 bases aligning to TRBD2. The CDR3 region is CASSVSSGNYNEQFF. Written as DNA, the CDR3 is TGTGCCAGCAGTGTATCTAGCGGGAACTACAATGAGCAGTTCTTC.